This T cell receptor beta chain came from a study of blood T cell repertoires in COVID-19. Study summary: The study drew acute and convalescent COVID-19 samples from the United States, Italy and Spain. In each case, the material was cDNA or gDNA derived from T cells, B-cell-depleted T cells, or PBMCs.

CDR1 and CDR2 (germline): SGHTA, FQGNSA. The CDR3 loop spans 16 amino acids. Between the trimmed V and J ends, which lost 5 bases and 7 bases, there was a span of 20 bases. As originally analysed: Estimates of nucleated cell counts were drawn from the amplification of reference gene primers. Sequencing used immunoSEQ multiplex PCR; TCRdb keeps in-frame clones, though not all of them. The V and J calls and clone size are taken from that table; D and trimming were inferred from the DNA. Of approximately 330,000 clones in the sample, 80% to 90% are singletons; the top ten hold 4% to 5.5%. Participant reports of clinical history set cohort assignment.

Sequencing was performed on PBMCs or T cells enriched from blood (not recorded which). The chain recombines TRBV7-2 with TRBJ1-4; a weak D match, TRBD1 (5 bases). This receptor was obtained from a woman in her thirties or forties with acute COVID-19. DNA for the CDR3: TGTGCCAGCAGCACGCGTAGGTCCTCGGGGGGTGAAAAACTGTTTTTT. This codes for CASSTRRSSGGEKLFF.